Each of the 28 T cell receptor beta chains below was sequenced from the same sample in a study of blood T cells in healthy people across ages (dated by TCRdb to the mid-2010s). The library was generated by 5' RACE. TCRdb shows the sequencer as Illumina HiSeq 2500. The second PCR ran for roughly 6 to 11 cycles and used a J-beta primer mix along with a sample-barcoded 5' primer. TCRdb reworked the public reads: Q25 trimming with fastp, MiXCR clone assembly, productive beta chains retained. Rows merge per CDR3 protein into single entries with the most common DNA and genes. This sample holds 1.5 million to 2 million distinct CDR3 sequences; under 30% were observed only once. The biggest ten clones account for roughly 8% of the sample. Sequenced: blood. These receptors were collected from a woman aged 25 to 39 in good health.

V is TRBV18 and J is TRBJ2-7; a weak D match, TRBD2 (5 bases). From germline, CDR1 is KGHSH and CDR2 LQKENI. The CDR3 loop spans 13 amino acids. V lost 1 base and J 2 bases, leaving 6 bases between the germline ends. CDR3 sequence (DNA): TGTGCCAGCTCACCACGGAGGACCTACGAGCAGTACTTC. Residues: CASSPRRTYEQYF.

Only a few counts were recorded for this clonotype. The chain links TRBV3-1 to TRBJ2-5, with a possible D match to TRBD2 (5 bases). Germline loops: CDR1 LGHDT, CDR2 YNNKEL (reference sequence). Trimming left V 0 bases short and J 0 bases short, with 8 bases between. CDR3 length equals 15 residues. The CDR3 loop reads CASSQDRRNQETQYF. CDR3 nucleotide sequence: TGTGCCAGCAGCCAAGACCGGAGGAACCAAGAGACCCAGTACTTC.

The rearrangement joins TRBV29-1 to TRBJ2-7, with no clear D. V shed 3 bases and J shed 2 bases, with 11 bases lying between them. Germline values: CDR1 SQVTM, CDR2 ANQGSEA. The CDR3 is 13 residues long. The CDR3 bases are TGCAGCGTTGAGTTAGGTAGACCCTACGAGCAGTACTTC. It specifies CSVELGRPYEQYF.

The chain links TRBV6-1 to TRBJ2-5; D is uncertain. CDR1 and CDR2 from the germline V gene are MNHNS and SASEGT. Trimming cost V 3 bases and J 4 bases, with 12 bases left between them. This CDR3 spans 14 amino acids. CDR3 bases: TGTGCCAGCAGTGATTCTCCGGGTCGAGAGACCCAGTACTTC. Translated: CASSDSPGRETQYF.

This rearrangement joins TRBV5-6 to TRBJ2-5; TRBD2 agrees at 7 bases. V lost 4 bases and J lost 2; bases outside the gene matches: 2. The CDR3 sequence is 13 residues long. Germline V gene sequence: CDR1 SGHDT, CDR2 YYEEEE. The CDR3 loop reads CASSGTMQETQYF. The CDR3 DNA reads TGTGCCAGCAGCGGGACTATGCAAGAGACCCAGTACTTC. Looking up the rest from reference TRBV5-6 and TRBJ2-5 gives the full variable domain: DAGVTQSPTHLIKTRGQQVTLRCSPKSGHDTVSWYQQALGQGPQFIFQYYEEEERQRGNFPDRFSGHQFPNYSSELNVNALLLGDSALYLCASSGTMQETQYFGPGTRLLVL.

This clonotype was observed a handful of times. This chain uses TRBV12-3 or TRBV12-4 with TRBJ2-3; a weak D match, TRBD2 (5 bases). The CDR3 has 11 residues. V lost 7 bases and J lost 4, with 6 bases in between. In DNA form, the CDR3 reads TGTGCCAGCAAGGAGGCAGATACGCAGTATTTT. Translated: CASKEADTQYF.

This sequence joins TRBV2 and TRBJ1-6, with TRBD1 matching 10 bases. Germline V lookup: CDR1 SNHLY, CDR2 FYNNEI. V gave up 4 bases and J gave up 10 bases; unmatched junction bases: 4. The CDR3 totals 14 residues. The DNA of the CDR3 is TGTGCCAGCAGTGGGGACAGGGGTGGGTCACCCCTCCACTTT. Translating it yields CASSGDRGGSPLHF.

J is TRBJ2-2 and V is TRBV28, with 12 bases fitting TRBD2. In germline, CDR1 is MDHEN, CDR2 SYDVKM. J gave up 2 bases and V 5 bases, and 3 bases lay outside the gene matches. This CDR3 has 16 residues. The CDR3, as DNA: TGTGCCAGCAGTGTACTAGCGGGGGGAAACACCGGGGAGCTGTTTTTT. Its protein is CASSVLAGGNTGELFF.

The rearrangement joins TRBV28 to TRBJ1-5; D is unresolved. Per the germline V gene, CDR1 is MDHEN and CDR2 is SYDVKM. The CDR3 runs 13 residues. The V gene lost 3 bases and the J gene lost 6 bases, with 9 bases spanning the gap. The CDR3: CASSFVVVQPQHF. The DNA of the CDR3 is TGTGCCAGCAGTTTTGTGGTGGTTCAGCCCCAGCATTTT.

This clonotype was detected a few times. The chain couples TRBV28 to TRBJ2-7, with TRBD2 as a possible D gene (6 bases). This CDR3 has 15 amino acids. Trimming took off 6 bases at V and 1 base at J, with 16 bases between the two ends. Germline V CDR1 and CDR2: MDHEN, SYDVKM. The CDR3 spells CASSLGGAGSYEQYF. As DNA, the CDR3 is TGTGCCAGCAGCCTAGGAGGGGCGGGTTCCTACGAGCAGTACTTC.

This clonotype was seen many times. The chain couples TRBV28 to TRBJ2-1; perhaps TRBD1 as D (5 bases). CDR1 is MDHEN and CDR2 is SYDVKM in the germline V gene. Trimming removed 5 bases at V and 3 bases at J, with 14 bases between. The CDR3 is made up of 15 amino acids. CDR3 protein: CASSPQGVVYNEQFF. The CDR3 region has the DNA TGTGCCAGCAGTCCTCAGGGTGTAGTCTACAATGAGCAGTTCTTC. The full variable domain, rest sourced from reference TRBV28 and TRBJ2-1, is DVKVTQSSRYLVKRTGEKVFLECVQDMDHENMFWYRQDPGLGLRLIYFSYDVKMKEKGDIPEGYSVSREKKERFSLILESASTNQTSMYLCASSPQGVVYNEQFFGPGTRLTVL.

This clonotype was seen ten or more times. The chain recombines TRBV3-1 with TRBJ2-7; D unresolved. Germline CDR1 is LGHDT and CDR2 is YNNKEL (reference sequence). V gave up 3 bases and J gave up 2 bases, with 8 bases separating them. There are 13 residues in the CDR3. CDR3 loop: CASSHPGPYEQYF. DNA of the CDR3: TGTGCCAGCAGCCATCCAGGCCCCTACGAGCAGTACTTC.

The chain links TRBV15 to TRBJ2-3; 7 bases agree with TRBD2. Germline V gene sequence: CDR1 LNHNV, CDR2 YYDKDF (reference sequence). The CDR3 contains 15 residues. Trimming took 3 bases from V and 4 from J; bases not matched to a gene: 7. DNA for the CDR3: TGTGCCACCAGCAGTTCGGGAGGTGGGGCAGATACGCAGTATTTT. This codes for CATSSSGGGADTQYF.

This sequence joins TRBV12-3 or TRBV12-4 and TRBJ2-1, with 7 bases that match TRBD2. V dropped 4 bases and J dropped 8; count of bases not matched to a gene: 11. The CDR3 has 15 residues. The CDR3 region is CASSSGRTSRDEQFF. Written as DNA, the CDR3 is TGTGCCAGCAGTTCGGGCCGGACTAGTCGTGATGAGCAGTTCTTC.

The chain employs TRBV2 and TRBJ2-7; D is possibly TRBD1 (6 bases). This CDR3 has 15 amino acids. Germline V gene lookup returns CDR1 SNHLY and CDR2 FYNNEI. The ends were cut back, 6 bases at V and 2 bases at J, with 17 bases in the middle. This CDR3 reads CASSLDRLTTYEQYF. DNA of the CDR3: TGTGCCAGCAGCCTCGACAGGTTGACCACCTACGAGCAGTACTTC.

V gene TRBV29-1 combines with J gene TRBJ2-7; 8 bases match TRBD2. This CDR3 region has 15 residues. CDR1 and CDR2 from the germline V gene are SQVTM and ANQGSEA. After removal of 0 bases from V and 4 bases from J, the junction contained 8 bases not matched to a gene. CDR3 nucleotides: TGCAGCGTTGAAGATCTTACGGCGGGGGGATACGAGCAGTACTTC. Protein: CSVEDLTAGGYEQYF.

The rearrangement links TRBV29-1 to TRBJ2-7, with TRBD2 matching over 8 bases. Losses at the gene ends were 6 bases for V and 3 bases for J; bases not matched to a gene: 7. CDR3 length equals 13 residues. CDR1 is SQVTM, CDR2 ANQGSEA, per germline. The DNA for the CDR3 is TGCAGCGTGCCCCGGGAGGGCCACTACGAGCAGTACTTC. Translated, it gives CSVPREGHYEQYF.

This clonotype came up many times. This chain connects TRBV12-5 to TRBJ2-6, with D possibly matching TRBD2 (5 bases). This CDR3 is built from 13 residues. The germline gives CDR1 LGHNT, CDR2 FRNRAP. The CDR3 coding sequence is TGTGCCAGCGGCCCCTCTGGGGCCAACGTCCTGACTTTC. This translates into CASGPSGANVLTF.

Many counts were recorded for this clonotype. The rearrangement joins TRBV29-1 to TRBJ2-7; D is perhaps TRBD2 (5 bases). V lost 6 bases and J 2 bases, leaving 17 bases between the germline ends. CDR1 and CDR2 from the germline V gene are SQVTM and ANQGSEA. This CDR3 has 14 residues. The CDR3 DNA sequence: TGCAGCGTGGGTTTAACGGAGCGGACCTACGAGCAGTACTTC. Translating gives CSVGLTERTYEQYF.

The table lists this clonotype with many counts. The rearrangement links TRBV29-1 to TRBJ2-7, with 7 bases lining up with TRBD2. The CDR3 sequence is 15 residues long. Germline values: CDR1 SQVTM, CDR2 ANQGSEA. The V segment lost 4 bases and the J segment 2 bases; nucleotides outside the gene matches: 11. The CDR3 sequence: CSVGEGTRGAYEQYF. CDR3 DNA sequence: TGCAGCGTTGGGGAGGGTACACGGGGGGCCTACGAGCAGTACTTC.

V and J are TRBV5-1 and TRBJ2-2; D ambiguous. The CDR3 sequence is 15 residues long. V was shortened by 4 bases and J by 0 bases, with 10 bases between the two germline ends. Germline loops: CDR1 SGHRS, CDR2 YFSETQ. CDR3 nucleotide sequence: TGCGCCAGCAGCCCTTTGACATCGAACACCGGGGAGCTGTTTTTT. Translation gives CASSPLTSNTGELFF.

This clonotype is a singleton in its sample. CDR3 DNA: TGCAGTGCGTCGGGACAGCTAGCCAAAAACATTCAGTACTTC. Its protein is CSASGQLAKNIQYF. The V call is TRBV20-1, the J call TRBJ2-4; 7 bases are a match to TRBD1. Germline V gene data show CDR1 as DFQATT and CDR2 as SNEGSKA (reference sequence). The CDR3 runs 14 residues. V was pared by 6 bases and J by 0 bases, with 5 bases of the junction left unmatched.

This clonotype was detected only a few times. This chain connects TRBV11-2 to TRBJ2-1; 9 bases align to TRBD2. Germline V gene sequence: CDR1 SGHAT, CDR2 FQNNGV. This CDR3 region has 17 residues. J gave up 7 bases and V 0 bases, and 10 bases lay outside the gene matches. In DNA, the CDR3 is TGTGCCAGCAGCTTAGATGCCCAGGTAGCGGGGGATAATGAGCAGTTCTTC. Translating gives CASSLDAQVAGDNEQFF.

Concerning this clonotype: Possible read error: a much larger clone is one base away. The chain combines TRBV20-1 with TRBJ2-1, with D possibly being TRBD1 or TRBD2 (5 bases each). The DNA matches TRBJ2-7 better at its end, which makes the J call doubtful. Germline V lookup: CDR1 DFQATT, CDR2 SNEGSKA (reference sequence). The CDR3 length is 16 residues. CDR3 DNA: TGCAGTGCTAGAGATCCGGGGCAGAGCTCCTACAATGAGCAGTACTTC. This codes for CSARDPGQSSYNEQYF.

In its sample, this clonotype was seen many times. This chain links TRBV6-2 or TRBV6-3 with TRBJ1-5, with a weak D call TRBD1 (6 bases). The CDR3 loop spans 15 amino acids. Germline V CDR1 and CDR2: MNHEY, SVGEGT. Deletions cut 4 bases from V and 3 bases from J, with 13 bases between. CDR3 nucleotide sequence: TGTGCCAGCAGTTCGATAGGACAGACCAATCAGCCCCAGCATTTT. Protein sequence: CASSSIGQTNQPQHF.

This clonotype was observed many times. This rearrangement joins TRBV15 to TRBJ1-2; no definite D call. The CDR3 has 14 residues. Looked up from germline, CDR1 is LNHNV and CDR2 is YYDKDF (reference sequence). V was cut by 2 bases and J by 6 bases, with 13 bases left in between. The CDR3 nucleotides read TGTGCCACCAGCAGACATAAGGAGATAAATGGCTACACCTTC. Translating gives CATSRHKEINGYTF.

This clonotype showed up many times. The chain carries TRBV15 and TRBJ2-3, with 7 bases that match TRBD1. Germline V CDR1 and CDR2: LNHNV, YYDKDF (reference sequence). The CDR3 sequence is 14 residues long. V shed 6 bases and J 6 bases; nucleotides not matched to a gene: 9. The CDR3 DNA reads as TGTGCCACCAGGACACAGGGGTCCTCGGATACGCAGTATTTT. Its translation: CATRTQGSSDTQYF.

The rearrangement uses TRBV18 and TRBJ1-1, with 8 bases matching TRBD1. Germline V gene sequence: CDR1 KGHSH, CDR2 LQKENI. This CDR3 region has 13 residues. Trimming removed 8 bases from V and 5 bases from J; junction bases left unmatched: 7. The CDR3 coding sequence is TGTGCCAGCCAAGGTACAGGGGGGACTGAAGCTTTCTTT. It codes for CASQGTGGTEAFF.